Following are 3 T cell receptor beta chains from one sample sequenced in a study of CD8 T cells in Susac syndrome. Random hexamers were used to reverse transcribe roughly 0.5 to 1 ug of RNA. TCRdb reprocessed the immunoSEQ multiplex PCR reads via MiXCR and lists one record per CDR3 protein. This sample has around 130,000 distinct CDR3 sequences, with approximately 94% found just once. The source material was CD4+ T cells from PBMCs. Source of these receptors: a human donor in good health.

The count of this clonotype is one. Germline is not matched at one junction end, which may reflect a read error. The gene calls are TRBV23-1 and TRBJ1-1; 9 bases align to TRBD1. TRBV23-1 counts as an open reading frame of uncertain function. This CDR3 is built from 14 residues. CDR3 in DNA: TGCGCCAGCCGACGAGACAGGGGGAACGCTGAAGCTTTCTTT. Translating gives CASRRDRGNAEAFF.

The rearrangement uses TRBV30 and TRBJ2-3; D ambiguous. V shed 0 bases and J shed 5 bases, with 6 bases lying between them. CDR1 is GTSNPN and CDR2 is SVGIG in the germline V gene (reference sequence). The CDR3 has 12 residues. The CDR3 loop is CAWSVQLDTQYF. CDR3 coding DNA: TGTGCCTGGAGTGTACAATTAGATACGCAGTATTTT. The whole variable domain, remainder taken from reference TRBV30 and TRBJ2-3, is SQTIHQWPATLVQPVGSPLSLECTVEGTSNPNLYWYRQAAGRGLQLLFYSVGIGQISSEVPQNLSASRPQDRQFILSSKKLLLSDSGFYLCAWSVQLDTQYFGPGTRLTVL.

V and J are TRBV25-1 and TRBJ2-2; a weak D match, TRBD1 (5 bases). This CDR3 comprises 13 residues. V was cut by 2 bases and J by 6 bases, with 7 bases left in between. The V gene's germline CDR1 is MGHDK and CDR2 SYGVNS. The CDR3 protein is CASSEPRAGELFF. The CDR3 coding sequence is TGTGCCAGCAGTGAACCCAGGGCCGGGGAGCTGTTTTTT.